This T cell receptor (beta chain) derives from a study of blood T cells in healthy people across ages. Study findings and constraints: Reliance upon unsorted PBMCs precluded definitive naive versus antigen-experienced comparison. Among T cells, TCR beta diversity per million cells dropped roughly linearly as age rose.

The CDR3 loop spans 14 amino acids. Through a sample-barcoded 5' primer and a J-beta primer mix, a second PCR was run for roughly 6 to 11 cycles. TCRdb re-called the 5' RACE reads through MiXCR, storing one row per CDR3 protein. The profile covers roughly 2 million distinct CDR3 sequences, with 49% appearing a single time and less than 2.5% taken by the ten largest. At least ten counts were recorded for this clonotype. Its specificity is unknown. A junction boundary mismatches the germline segment, possibly from a read error. Donors were healthy Caucasian individuals from Russia aged roughly 6 to 90. A minimum of 5 micrograms of total RNA was extracted per sample.

The rearrangement joins TRBV12-3 or TRBV12-4 to TRBJ2-5, with 8 bases lining up with TRBD2. This TCR came from a woman aged 40 to 55 in good health. Source material: blood. DNA for the CDR3: TGTGCCAGCAGTGTAGCGGGGAGAGAAGAGACCCAGTACTTC. Translated: CASSVAGREETQYF.